The 5 T cell receptor beta chains reported below all come from one sample, sequenced in a study of blood T cell repertoires in COVID-19. Clones were read by immunoSEQ multiplex PCR, and TCRdb kept only the in-frame ones, dropping some. The profile shows roughly 180,000 clones, around 88% of them singletons. Sequenced input: peripheral blood. The receptors here all came from a woman aged 25 to 39 with acute or convalescent COVID-19.

The chain has TRBV11-2 and TRBJ2-5; possible D gene TRBD2, 5 bases. The V end was cut by 7 bases, the J end by 4 bases, with 16 bases between. Germline V gene data show CDR1 as SGHAT and CDR2 as FQNNGV. This CDR3 contains 14 residues. CDR3: CASTTIAPSETQYF. The CDR3 nucleotides read TGTGCCAGCACAACAATAGCGCCTTCAGAGACCCAGTACTTC.

V is TRBV11-2 and J is TRBJ2-2; 10 bases agree with TRBD2. From germline, CDR1 is SGHAT and CDR2 FQNNGV. With 6 bases clipped from V and 1 base from J, the junction kept 2 bases outside the gene matches. This CDR3 is 15 amino acids long. The CDR3 here is CASRLAGQNTGELFF. The CDR3 nucleotides are TGTGCCAGCAGACTAGCGGGGCAGAACACCGGGGAGCTGTTTTTT.

The J gene is TRBJ1-1, the V gene TRBV10-2, with D uncertain. Trimming stripped 6 bases from V and 0 bases from J, with 5 bases between. CDR1 and CDR2 from the germline V gene are WSHSY and SAAADI. This CDR3 spans 12 amino acids. The CDR3 bases are TGCGCCAGCAGCCAATTGAACACTGAAGCTTTCTTT. Protein product: CASSQLNTEAFF.

The chain recombines TRBV18 with TRBJ1-1; the D gene is possibly TRBD1 (6 bases). The CDR3 spans 15 residues. The V and J ends lost 3 bases and 1 base respectively, with 12 bases between them. Germline-derived CDR1 and CDR2 are KGHSH and LQKENI. This chain's CDR3 is CASSPGGARNTEAFF. CDR3 sequence (DNA): TGTGCCAGCTCACCTGGGGGCGCCCGGAACACTGAAGCTTTCTTT.

This clone was observed a handful of times. J is TRBJ1-1 and V is TRBV6-5; TRBD1 might be the D (5 bases). The V and J ends lost 6 bases and 5 bases respectively, with 13 bases between them. The germline V gene has CDR1 MNHEY and CDR2 SVGAGI. There are 13 residues in the CDR3. The CDR3 loop is CASSQGGNTEAFF. The CDR3 nucleotides read TGTGCCAGCAGCCAGGGAGGGAATACTGAAGCTTTCTTT.